This record covers a single TCR beta chain. The data belong to a study of metastatic and nonmetastatic thyroid tumors. This CDR3 is built from 15 residues. Losses at the gene ends were 0 bases for V and 7 bases for J; bases not matched to a gene: 8. Germline assignment: CDR1 SGHRS and CDR2 YFSETQ. There were no patients who had received any treatment before thyroid surgery. TCRdb reanalyzed the PCR reads with MiXCR. The sample consists of about 15,000 clones, roughly 4% of them appearing once. This receptor was identified in a female donor with papillary thyroid cancer or a benign thyroid nodule (not recorded which). Some clones in this sample may be carry-over from other donors' samples. Sequences were obtained from tumor tissue. The gene calls are TRBV5-1 and TRBJ1-2, with TRBD1 matching 8 bases. Here the CDR3 DNA reads TGCGCCAGCAGCTTGGAGCCAGGGGGCTTACGTGGCTACACCTTC. It yields the protein CASSLEPGGLRGYTF. The full variable domain, rest sourced from reference TRBV5-1 and TRBJ1-2, is KAGVTQTPRYLIKTRGQQVTLSCSPISGHRSVSWYQQTPGQGLQFLFEYFSETQRNKGNFPGRFSGRQFSNSRSEMNVSTLELGDSALYLCASSLEPGGLRGYTFGSGTRLTVV.